This TCR beta chain was recovered during a study of blood T cell repertoires in COVID-19. About the research overall: Donors in the United States, Italy and Spain gave samples during acute or convalescent COVID-19.

The CDR3 is 12 residues long. V was pared by 2 bases and J by 8 bases, with 9 bases between. From germline, CDR1 is MDHEN and CDR2 SYDVKM. Measured with immunoSEQ multiplex PCR; TCRdb has only the in-frame clones, and not every one. The table has a few hundred thousand clones, roughly 90% seen once. This clone was seen a single time. Additional DNA sequences in this sample encode the identical CDR3. The material sequenced was peripheral blood. The chain couples TRBV28 to TRBJ1-2; no definite D call. This receptor was identified in a woman aged 30 to 39 with active or convalescent COVID-19. For the CDR3, the DNA is TGTGCCAGCAGTTTAGGGCAGTACGGCTACACCTTC. This sequence encodes CASSLGQYGYTF.